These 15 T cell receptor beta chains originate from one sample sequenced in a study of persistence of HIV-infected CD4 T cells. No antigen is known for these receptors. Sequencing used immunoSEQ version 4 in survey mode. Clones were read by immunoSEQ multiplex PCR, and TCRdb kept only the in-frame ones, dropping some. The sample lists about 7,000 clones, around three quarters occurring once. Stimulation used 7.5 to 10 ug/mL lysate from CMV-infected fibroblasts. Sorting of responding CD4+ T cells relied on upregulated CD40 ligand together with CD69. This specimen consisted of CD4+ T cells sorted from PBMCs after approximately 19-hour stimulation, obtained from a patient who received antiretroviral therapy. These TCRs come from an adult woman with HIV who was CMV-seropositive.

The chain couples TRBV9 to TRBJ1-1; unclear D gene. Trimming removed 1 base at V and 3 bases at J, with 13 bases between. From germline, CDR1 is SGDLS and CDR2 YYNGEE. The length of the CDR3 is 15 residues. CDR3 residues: CASSVRADPDTEAFF. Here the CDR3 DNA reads TGTGCCAGCAGCGTAAGGGCTGACCCAGACACTGAAGCTTTCTTT. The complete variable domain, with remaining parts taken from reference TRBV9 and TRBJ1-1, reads DSGVTQTPKHLITATGQRVTLRCSPRSGDLSVYWYQQSLDQGLQFLIQYYNGEERAKGNILERFSAQQFPDLHSELNLSSLELGDSALYFCASSVRADPDTEAFFGQGTRLTVV.

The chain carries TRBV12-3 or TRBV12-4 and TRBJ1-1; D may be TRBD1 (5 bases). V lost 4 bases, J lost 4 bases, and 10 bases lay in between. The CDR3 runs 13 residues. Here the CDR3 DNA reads TGTGCCAGCAGTTCCAGGGAGGGCACTGAAGCTTTCTTT. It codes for CASSSREGTEAFF.

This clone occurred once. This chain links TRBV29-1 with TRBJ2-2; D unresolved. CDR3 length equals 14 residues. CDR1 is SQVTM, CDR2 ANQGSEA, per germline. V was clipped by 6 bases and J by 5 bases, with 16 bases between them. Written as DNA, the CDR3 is TGCAGCGTCCAAACTACGGGTCGGACCGGGGAGCTGTTTTTT. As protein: CSVQTTGRTGELFF.

CDR3 region: CASSSFTSGSEQFF. The CDR3, as DNA: TGTGCCAGCAGCTCCTTTACTAGCGGGTCTGAGCAGTTCTTC. The chain couples TRBV7-3 to TRBJ2-1; 9 nucleotides line up with TRBD2. The CDR3 loop spans 14 amino acids. Germline CDR1 is SGHTA and CDR2 is FQGTGA. V shed 4 bases and J 9 bases; nucleotides not matched to a gene: 7. The full variable domain, its missing parts supplied by reference TRBV7-3 and TRBJ2-1, is GAGVSQTPSNKVTEKGKYVELRCDPISGHTALYWYRQSLGQGPEFLIYFQGTGAADDSGLPNDRFFAVRPEGSVSTLKIQRTERGDSAVYLCASSSFTSGSEQFFGPGTRLTVL.

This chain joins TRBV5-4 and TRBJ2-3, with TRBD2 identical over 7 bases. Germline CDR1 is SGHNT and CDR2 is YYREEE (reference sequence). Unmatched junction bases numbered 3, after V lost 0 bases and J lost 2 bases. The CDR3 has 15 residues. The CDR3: CASSLASGITDTQYF. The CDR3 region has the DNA TGTGCCAGCAGCTTGGCTAGCGGCATCACAGATACGCAGTATTTT.

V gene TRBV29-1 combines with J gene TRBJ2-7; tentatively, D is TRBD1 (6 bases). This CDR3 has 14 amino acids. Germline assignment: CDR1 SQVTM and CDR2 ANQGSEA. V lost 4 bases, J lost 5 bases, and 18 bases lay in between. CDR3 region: CSVAYSQGLHEQYF. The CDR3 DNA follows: TGCAGCGTTGCCTACTCACAGGGATTACACGAGCAGTACTTC.

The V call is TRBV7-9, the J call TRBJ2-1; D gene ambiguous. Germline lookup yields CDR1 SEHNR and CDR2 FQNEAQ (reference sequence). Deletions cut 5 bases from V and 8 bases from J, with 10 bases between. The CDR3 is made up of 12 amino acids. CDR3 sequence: CASSRTNYEQFF. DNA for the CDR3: TGTGCCAGCAGCCGGACGAACTATGAGCAGTTCTTC. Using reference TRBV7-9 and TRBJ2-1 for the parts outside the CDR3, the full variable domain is DTGVSQNPRHKITKRGQNVTFRCDPISEHNRLYWYRQTLGQGPEFLTYFQNEAQLEKSRLLSDRFSAERPKGSFSTLEIQRTEQGDSAMYLCASSRTNYEQFFGPGTRLTVL.

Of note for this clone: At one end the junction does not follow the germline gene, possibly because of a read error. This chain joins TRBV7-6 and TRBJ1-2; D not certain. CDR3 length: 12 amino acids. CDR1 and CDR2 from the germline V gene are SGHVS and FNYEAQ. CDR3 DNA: TGTGCCAGCAGCTTAGAAAGGATCACCTCACTCTTC. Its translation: CASSLERITSLF.

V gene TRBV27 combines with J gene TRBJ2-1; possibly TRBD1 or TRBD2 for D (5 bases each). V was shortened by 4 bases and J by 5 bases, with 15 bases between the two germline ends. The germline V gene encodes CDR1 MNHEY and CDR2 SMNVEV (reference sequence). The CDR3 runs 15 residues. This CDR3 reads CASSYGVRGHNEQFF. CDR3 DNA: TGTGCCAGCAGTTATGGGGTACGGGGCCACAATGAGCAGTTCTTC.

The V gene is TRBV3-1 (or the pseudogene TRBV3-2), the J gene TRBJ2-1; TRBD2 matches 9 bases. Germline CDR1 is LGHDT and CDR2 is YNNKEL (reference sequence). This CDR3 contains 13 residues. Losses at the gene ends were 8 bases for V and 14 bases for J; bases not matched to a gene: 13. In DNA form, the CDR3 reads TGTGCCAGCGGACCAGATAGCGGGAGCAGCGAGTTCTTC. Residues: CASGPDSGSSEFF.

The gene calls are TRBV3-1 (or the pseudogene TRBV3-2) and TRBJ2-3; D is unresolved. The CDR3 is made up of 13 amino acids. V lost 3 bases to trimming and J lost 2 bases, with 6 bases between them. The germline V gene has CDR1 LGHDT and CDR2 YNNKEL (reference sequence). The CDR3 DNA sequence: TGTGCCAGCAGCCAGGACCCCACAGATACGCAGTATTTT. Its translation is CASSQDPTDTQYF.

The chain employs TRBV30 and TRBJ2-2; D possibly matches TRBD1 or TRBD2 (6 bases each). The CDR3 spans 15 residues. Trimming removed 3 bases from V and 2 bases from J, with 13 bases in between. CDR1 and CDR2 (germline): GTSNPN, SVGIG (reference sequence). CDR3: CAWRAQGTNTGELFF. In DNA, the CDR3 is TGTGCCTGGAGGGCCCAGGGGACTAACACCGGGGAGCTGTTTTTT.

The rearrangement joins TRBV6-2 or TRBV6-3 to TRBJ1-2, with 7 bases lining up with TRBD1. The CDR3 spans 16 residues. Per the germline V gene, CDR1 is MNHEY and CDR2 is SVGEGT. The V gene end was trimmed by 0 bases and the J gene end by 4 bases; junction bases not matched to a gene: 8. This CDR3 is CASSYSFGQAGYGYTF. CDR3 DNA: TGTGCCAGCAGTTACTCATTCGGACAGGCGGGCTATGGCTACACCTTC.

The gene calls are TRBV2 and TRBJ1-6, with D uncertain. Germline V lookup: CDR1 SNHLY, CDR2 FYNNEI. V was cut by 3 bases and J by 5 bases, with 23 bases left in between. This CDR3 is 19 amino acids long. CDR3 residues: CASSDTPNMGQRHNSPLHF. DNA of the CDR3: TGTGCCAGCAGTGATACCCCCAACATGGGCCAACGCCATAATTCACCCCTCCACTTT.

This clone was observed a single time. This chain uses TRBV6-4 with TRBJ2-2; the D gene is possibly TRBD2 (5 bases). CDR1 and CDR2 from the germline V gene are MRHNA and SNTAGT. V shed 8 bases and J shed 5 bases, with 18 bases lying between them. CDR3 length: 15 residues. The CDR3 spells CASRSAASLTGELFF. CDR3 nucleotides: TGTGCCAGCCGCTCTGCGGCTAGCCTGACCGGGGAGCTGTTTTTT.